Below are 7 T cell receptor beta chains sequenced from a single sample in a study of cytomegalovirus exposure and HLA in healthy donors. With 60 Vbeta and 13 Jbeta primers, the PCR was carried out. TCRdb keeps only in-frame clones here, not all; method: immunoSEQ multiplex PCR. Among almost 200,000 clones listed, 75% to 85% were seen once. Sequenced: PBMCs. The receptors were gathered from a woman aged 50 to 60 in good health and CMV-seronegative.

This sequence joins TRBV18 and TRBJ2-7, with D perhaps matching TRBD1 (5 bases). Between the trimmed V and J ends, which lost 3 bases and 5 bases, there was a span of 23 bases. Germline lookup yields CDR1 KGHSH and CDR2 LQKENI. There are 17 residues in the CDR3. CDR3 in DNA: TGTGCCAGCTCACCCCAACCAGCGCAGGTTAAAGGGGACGAGCAGTACTTC. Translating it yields CASSPQPAQVKGDEQYF.

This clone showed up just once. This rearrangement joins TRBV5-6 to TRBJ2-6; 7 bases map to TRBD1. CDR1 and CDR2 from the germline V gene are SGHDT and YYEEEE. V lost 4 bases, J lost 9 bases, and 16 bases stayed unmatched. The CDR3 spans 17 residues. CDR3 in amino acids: CASSLRNRGGLVNVLTF. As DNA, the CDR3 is TGTGCCAGCAGCCTCCGAAACAGGGGTGGTTTAGTCAACGTCCTGACTTTC.

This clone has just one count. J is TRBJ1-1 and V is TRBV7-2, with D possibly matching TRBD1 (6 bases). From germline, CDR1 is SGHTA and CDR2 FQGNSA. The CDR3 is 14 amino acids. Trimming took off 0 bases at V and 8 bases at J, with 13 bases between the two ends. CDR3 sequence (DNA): TGTGCCAGCAGCTTAGCGAATAGAGGGGGAGAAGCTTTCTTT. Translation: CASSLANRGGEAFF.

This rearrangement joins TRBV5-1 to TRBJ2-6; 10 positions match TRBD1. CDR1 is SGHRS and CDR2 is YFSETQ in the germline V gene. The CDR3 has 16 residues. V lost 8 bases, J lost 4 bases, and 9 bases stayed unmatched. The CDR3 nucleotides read TGCGCCAGTCGACAGGGGGCAATAGCGGGGGCCAACGTCCTGACTTTC. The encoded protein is CASRQGAIAGANVLTF.

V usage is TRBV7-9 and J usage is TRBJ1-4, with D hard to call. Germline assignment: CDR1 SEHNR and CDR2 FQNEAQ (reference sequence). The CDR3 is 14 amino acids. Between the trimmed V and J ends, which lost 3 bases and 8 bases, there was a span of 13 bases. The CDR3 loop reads CASSFLQVGEKLFF. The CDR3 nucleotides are TGTGCCAGCAGCTTTCTCCAGGTTGGGGAAAAACTGTTTTTT.

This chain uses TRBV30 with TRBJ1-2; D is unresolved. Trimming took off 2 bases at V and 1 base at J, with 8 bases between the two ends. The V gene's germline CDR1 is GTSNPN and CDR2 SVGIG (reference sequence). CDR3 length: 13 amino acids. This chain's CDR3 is CAWSPSVNYGYTF. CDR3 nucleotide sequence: TGTGCCTGGAGTCCCAGCGTTAACTATGGCTACACCTTC.

The CDR3 region has the DNA TGTGCCAGCAGCTTGGGGGGGAATTCTCTCTACGAGCAGTACTTC. It codes for CASSLGGNSLYEQYF. The chain employs TRBV7-3 and TRBJ2-7; 7 bases are a match to TRBD2. The J segment lost 3 bases and the V segment lost 3 bases, leaving 8 bases of the junction unmatched. CDR3 length: 15 residues. Germline V gene data show CDR1 as SGHTA and CDR2 as FQGTGA.